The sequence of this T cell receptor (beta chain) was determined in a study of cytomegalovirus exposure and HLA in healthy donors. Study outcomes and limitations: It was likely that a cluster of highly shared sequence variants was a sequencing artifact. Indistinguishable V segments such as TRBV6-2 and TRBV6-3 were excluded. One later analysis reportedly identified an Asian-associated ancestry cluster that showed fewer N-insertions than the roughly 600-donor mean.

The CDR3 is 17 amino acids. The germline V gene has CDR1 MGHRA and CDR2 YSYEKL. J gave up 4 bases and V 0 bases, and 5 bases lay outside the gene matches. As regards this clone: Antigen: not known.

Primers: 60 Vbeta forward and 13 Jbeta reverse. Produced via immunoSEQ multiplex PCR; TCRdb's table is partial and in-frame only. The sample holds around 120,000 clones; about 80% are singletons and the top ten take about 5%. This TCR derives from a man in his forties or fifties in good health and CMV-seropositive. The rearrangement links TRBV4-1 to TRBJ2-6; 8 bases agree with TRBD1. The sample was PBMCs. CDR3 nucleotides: TGCGCCAGCAGCCAAGAGGCAGGGGGCAAGGGGGCCAACGTCCTGACTTTC. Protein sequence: CASSQEAGGKGANVLTF.